This T cell receptor (beta chain) was obtained from a study of Ad26.COV2.S vaccination and SARS-CoV-2 variants. Study-level findings and limits: For non-spike TCRs, breadth in vaccine recipients resembled that in placebo recipients. People who got the vaccine had more spike-specific TCR breadth than people who got placebo.

Turning to this clone: Its specificity is unknown.

Trimming cost V 2 bases and J 4 bases; bases outside gene matches: 4. CDR3 size: 15 residues. Germline values: CDR1 SGHNT, CDR2 YYREEE (reference sequence). Treatment given: some 20 received Ad26.COV2.S at low or high dose, single or two shots; about 5 received placebo; per-sample allocation not given. At day 63 after the first vaccine or placebo injection, samples were drawn. The method was immunoSEQ multiplex PCR; TCRdb's version includes in-frame clones alone and lacks a portion of them. The repertoire holds around 300,000 clones, roughly 88% seen once, with approximately 5.8% in the top ten. V usage is TRBV5-4 and J usage is TRBJ2-3; 10 nucleotides match TRBD1. This receptor was taken from a person aged 18-65 years who received the Ad26.COV2.S COVID-19 vaccine or a placebo. The source material was peripheral blood, sampled in a trial of Ad26.COV2.S vaccine versus placebo. The CDR3 is CASSFRDRGPDTQYF. As DNA, the CDR3 is TGTGCCAGCAGCTTCCGGGACAGGGGCCCAGATACGCAGTATTTT.